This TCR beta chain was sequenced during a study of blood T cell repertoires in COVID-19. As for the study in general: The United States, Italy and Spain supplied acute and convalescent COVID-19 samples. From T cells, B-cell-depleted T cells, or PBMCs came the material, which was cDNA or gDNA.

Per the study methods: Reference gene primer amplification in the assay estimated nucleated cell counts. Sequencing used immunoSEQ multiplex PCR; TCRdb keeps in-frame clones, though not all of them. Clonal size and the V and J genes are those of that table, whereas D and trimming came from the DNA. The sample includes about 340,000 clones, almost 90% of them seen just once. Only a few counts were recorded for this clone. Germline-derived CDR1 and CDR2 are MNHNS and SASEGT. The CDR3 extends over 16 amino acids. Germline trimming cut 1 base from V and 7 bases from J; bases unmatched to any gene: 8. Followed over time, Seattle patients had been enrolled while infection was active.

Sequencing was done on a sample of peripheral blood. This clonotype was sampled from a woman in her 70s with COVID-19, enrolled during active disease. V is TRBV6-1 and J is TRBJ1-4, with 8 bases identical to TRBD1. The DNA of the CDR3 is TGTGCCAGCAGTGAAGAGGGGGACAGGCCTCTTGAAAAACTGTTTTTT. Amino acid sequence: CASSEEGDRPLEKLFF.